The 9 T cell receptor beta chains below all came from one sample that was sequenced in a study of cytomegalovirus exposure and HLA in healthy donors. Primers: 60 Vbeta forward and 13 Jbeta reverse. Profiled with immunoSEQ multiplex PCR; TCRdb holds only in-frame clones, not every one. There are about 140,000 clones in the sample; 82% occur only once, and about 3.4% lies in the top ten. Material for sequencing was PBMCs. These receptors originate from a man aged 18 to 29 in good health and CMV-seropositive.

The chain uses TRBV28 and TRBJ2-4, with D uncertain. The CDR3 totals 17 residues. In germline, CDR1 is MDHEN, CDR2 SYDVKM. V was cut by 6 bases and J by 1 base, with 19 bases left in between. CDR3 sequence: CASRVPPWSAAKNIQYF. The CDR3 DNA follows: TGTGCCAGCAGAGTCCCCCCGTGGAGTGCGGCCAAAAACATTCAGTACTTC. The whole variable domain, remainder taken from reference TRBV28 and TRBJ2-4, is DVKVTQSSRYLVKRTGEKVFLECVQDMDHENMFWYRQDPGLGLRLIYFSYDVKMKEKGDIPEGYSVSREKKERFSLILESASTNQTSMYLCASRVPPWSAAKNIQYFGAGTRLSVL.

The chain combines TRBV6-1 with TRBJ2-7; 9 bases are a match to TRBD1. With V trimmed by 4 bases and J by 0 bases, 4 bases remained unmatched. The CDR3 has 15 amino acids. Germline V CDR1 and CDR2: MNHNS, SASEGT. This CDR3 is CASSANRGLSYEQYF. The CDR3 coding sequence is TGTGCCAGCAGTGCTAACAGGGGGCTCTCCTACGAGCAGTACTTC.

This chain links TRBV18 with TRBJ2-1, with 7 bases fitting TRBD1. Germline V lookup: CDR1 KGHSH, CDR2 LQKENI. Trimming cost V 3 bases and J 4 bases; bases outside gene matches: 3. The CDR3 spans 14 residues. DNA of the CDR3: TGTGCCAGCTCACCCTTGGGACAGTACAATGAGCAGTTCTTC. It specifies CASSPLGQYNEQFF. The variable domain in full, completed from reference TRBV18 and TRBJ2-1, reads NAGVMQNPRHLVRRRGQEARLRCSPMKGHSHVYWYRQLPEEGLKFMVYLQKENIIDESGMPKERFSAEFPKEGPSILRIQQVVRGDSAAYFCASSPLGQYNEQFFGPGTRLTVL.

This chain joins TRBV29-1 and TRBJ2-7; D gene unclear. This CDR3 is built from 12 residues. Germline V CDR1 and CDR2: SQVTM, ANQGSEA. Trimming pared 5 bases from V and 1 base from J, leaving 9 bases between. This chain's CDR3 is CSVRRGSYEQYF. The CDR3 DNA sequence: TGCAGCGTTCGGCGCGGATCCTACGAGCAGTACTTC.

This clone was detected only once. The gene calls are TRBV10-3 and TRBJ2-5, with 7 nucleotides matching TRBD1. Germline trimming cut 6 bases from V and 5 bases from J; bases unmatched to any gene: 3. The germline V gene encodes CDR1 ENHRY and CDR2 SYGVKD. The CDR3 covers 12 residues. The CDR3 loop reads CAISKQGETQYF. The CDR3, as DNA: TGTGCCATCAGCAAACAGGGGGAGACCCAGTACTTC.

The chain uses TRBV14 and TRBJ1-4, with 10 bases that match TRBD1. The CDR3 consists of 16 residues. V lost 4 bases and J lost 7; bases outside the gene matches: 9. CDR1 is SGHDN, CDR2 FVKESK, per germline. As DNA, the CDR3 is TGTGCCAGCAGCCTTTTTTCGGGACAGGGGAGTGAAAAACTGTTTTTT. Its translation: CASSLFSGQGSEKLFF.

The chain carries TRBV10-3 and TRBJ2-1; 11 bases agree with TRBD2. The V and J ends lost 5 bases and 10 bases, in that order; junction bases with no gene match: 7. CDR3 size: 14 residues. The germline V gene encodes CDR1 ENHRY and CDR2 SYGVKD. CDR3 in amino acids: CAISRSSGGTEQFF. The CDR3 DNA follows: TGTGCCATCAGTCGGTCTAGCGGGGGGACAGAGCAGTTCTTC.

This sequence joins TRBV19 and TRBJ2-2; perhaps TRBD1 as D (6 bases). CDR3 size: 12 residues. Germline V gene lookup returns CDR1 LNHDA and CDR2 SQIVND (reference sequence). The V end was cut by 7 bases, the J end by 6 bases, with 9 bases between. The chain's CDR3 is CASNEGAGELFF. DNA of the CDR3: TGTGCCAGTAATGAGGGGGCCGGGGAGCTGTTTTTT.

The rearrangement joins TRBV5-8 to TRBJ1-6; weak D call: TRBD1 (5 bases). Trimming shortened V by 10 bases and J by 7 bases, and 18 bases separated the two germline ends. Germline lookup yields CDR1 SGHTS and CDR2 YDEGEE. The CDR3 is 14 amino acids. The chain's CDR3 is CAVHRLDLNSPLHF. CDR3 DNA: TGTGCCGTCCACAGGCTCGACCTCAATTCACCCCTCCACTTT.